This TCR beta chain was found in a study of shared clonotypes between healthy human individuals. The study's findings and limits: Clonotypes not shared had lower generation probabilities than those common to all four donors.

Researchers partitioned CD4+ cells into CD45RA+ naive and CD45RA-negative memory subsets. Profiled with immunoSEQ multiplex PCR; TCRdb holds only in-frame clones, not every one. The table records around 2.5 million clones, more than 85% of them present only once. CDR1 and CDR2 from the germline V gene are SGHRS and YFSETQ. The CDR3 contains 17 residues. The germline V and J ends were trimmed by 1 base and 7 bases, with 24 bases remaining between them. On this clone itself: What it recognizes is unknown.

This chain connects TRBV5-1 to TRBJ2-7; D is perhaps TRBD1 or TRBD2 (5 bases each). The sequenced sample consisted of naive CD4+ T cells from PBMCs. Subset indicated: CD45RA+ positively selected. The TCR was taken from a man aged 18 to 29 in good health. Some clones in this sample may be carry-over from other donors' samples. The CDR3 protein is CASSLLPPGSVSGEQYF. The CDR3, as DNA: TGCGCCAGCAGCTTGTTACCCCCAGGGAGCGTGTCGGGTGAGCAGTACTTC.